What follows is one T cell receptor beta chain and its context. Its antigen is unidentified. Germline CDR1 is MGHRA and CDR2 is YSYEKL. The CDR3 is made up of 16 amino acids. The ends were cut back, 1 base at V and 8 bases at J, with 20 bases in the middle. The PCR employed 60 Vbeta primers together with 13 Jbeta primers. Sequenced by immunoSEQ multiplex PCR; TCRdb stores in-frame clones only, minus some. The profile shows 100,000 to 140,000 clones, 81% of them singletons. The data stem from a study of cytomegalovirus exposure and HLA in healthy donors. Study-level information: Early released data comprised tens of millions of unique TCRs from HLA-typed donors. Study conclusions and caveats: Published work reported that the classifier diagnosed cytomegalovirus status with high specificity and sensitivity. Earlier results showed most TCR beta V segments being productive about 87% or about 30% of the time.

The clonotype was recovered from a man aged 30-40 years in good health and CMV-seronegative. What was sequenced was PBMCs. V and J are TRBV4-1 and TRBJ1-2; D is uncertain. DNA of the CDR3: TGCGCCAGCAGCCAAGTTCTCCCCGGGATTAGTCAGGGCTACACCTTC. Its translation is CASSQVLPGISQGYTF.